This section outlines one T cell receptor beta chain sequence together with its context. This sample is part of a study of blood T cell repertoires in COVID-19. Whole-study context: COVID-19 samples from acute and convalescent phases originated in the United States, Italy and Spain.

In the authors' methods: Nucleated cell counts were estimated from reference gene primer amplification. Measured with immunoSEQ multiplex PCR; TCRdb has only the in-frame clones, and not every one. V and J calls and clone size are those listed in that table; D and trimming were worked out from the DNA. The sample carries about 140,000 clones, almost 90% recorded once. Per germline, CDR1 MDHEN and CDR2 SYDVKM. Trimming removed 5 bases from V and 6 bases from J, with 20 bases in between. The CDR3 has 16 residues. The origin of this receptor is an older woman with acute or convalescent COVID-19. The chain carries TRBV28 and TRBJ1-5, with a possible D match to TRBD1 (6 bases). What was sequenced was peripheral blood. CDR3 sequence reads: CASSPRGIRFGQPQHF. The DNA for the CDR3 is TGTGCCAGCAGTCCCAGGGGCATCAGGTTCGGTCAGCCCCAGCATTTT.